Listed here are 14 T cell receptor beta chains from one sample, sequenced in a study of T cell repertoires in cytomegalovirus infection (dated by TCRdb to about 2019). The instrument given in TCRdb is Illumina HiSeq 1500. The public sequencing data were trimmed at Q25 with fastp and processed into clonotypes with MiXCR by TCRdb, which kept only in-frame beta chains. Entries are consolidated by CDR3 protein sequence, retaining the most common genes and DNA. Within this sample are 250,000 to 300,000 distinct CDR3 sequences, with under 30% of them counted one time only. The ten top clones hold roughly 13% of the sample. Sequences were obtained from PBMCs. Receptors originate from a human donor in good health (CMV status not recorded). Some clones in this sample may be carry-over from other donors' samples.

The chain joins TRBV20-1 to TRBJ2-1, with TRBD2 identical over 13 bases. The V gene end was trimmed by 1 base and the J gene end by 0 bases; junction bases not matched to a gene: 3. The germline gives CDR1 DFQATT, CDR2 SNEGSKA (reference sequence). This CDR3 comprises 17 residues. CDR3 region: CSARGGLAGRSYNEQFF. In nucleotides, the CDR3 is TGCAGTGCTAGAGGGGGACTAGCGGGGCGCTCCTACAATGAGCAGTTCTTC.

The rearrangement joins TRBV29-1 to TRBJ1-2, with D perhaps TRBD1 (6 bases). V lost 6 bases, J lost 3 bases, and 20 bases lay in between. Looked up from germline, CDR1 is SQVTM and CDR2 is ANQGSEA. The CDR3 loop spans 15 amino acids. This chain's CDR3 is CSVGETSGADYGYTF. In DNA form, the CDR3 reads TGCAGCGTCGGGGAGACCTCAGGGGCGGACTATGGCTACACCTTC.

This chain uses TRBV6-2 or TRBV6-3 with TRBJ2-2, with D uncertain. Trimming pared 7 bases from V and 4 bases from J, leaving 10 bases between. Germline lookup yields CDR1 MNHEY and CDR2 SVGEGT. The CDR3 sequence is 13 residues long. Written as DNA, the CDR3 is TGTGCCAGCACGGGCACTTCCACCGGGGAGCTGTTTTTT. It translates to CASTGTSTGELFF.

The CDR3 DNA sequence: TGCGCCAGCAACGCGGTGCAGAAGCAGTTCTTC. Protein sequence: CASNAVQKQFF. V is TRBV10-2 and J is TRBJ2-1; D unresolved. Between the trimmed V and J ends, which lost 7 bases and 11 bases, there was a span of 12 bases. From germline, CDR1 is WSHSY and CDR2 SAAADI. CDR3 size: 11 residues.

V and J are TRBV12-3 or TRBV12-4 and TRBJ2-4; maybe TRBD1 (6 bases). V dropped 5 bases and J dropped 4 bases, with 12 bases sitting between them. The CDR3 runs 14 residues. As DNA, the CDR3 is TGTGCCAGCAGTGTCGGGACACCTAAAAACATTCAGTACTTC. As protein: CASSVGTPKNIQYF.

This clonotype has a handful of counts. The gene calls are TRBV6-1 and TRBJ2-3; tentatively, D is TRBD2 (5 bases). Germline loops: CDR1 MNHNS, CDR2 SASEGT. The V end was cut by 7 bases, the J end by 0 bases, with 14 bases between. The CDR3 sequence is 15 residues long. The DNA for the CDR3 is TGTGCCAGCAAGTGGGAGAGCTTAAGCACAGATACGCAGTATTTT. Translation gives CASKWESLSTDTQYF.

This chain connects TRBV5-4 to TRBJ2-1; 9 positions agree with TRBD2. Germline V gene lookup returns CDR1 SGHNT and CDR2 YYREEE (reference sequence). The length of the CDR3 is 15 residues. The trim removed 0 bases at V and 6 bases at J, leaving 4 bases unmatched. CDR3 sequence (DNA): TGTGCCAGCAGCTTGGGCGGGAGGGCCCCCAATGAGCAGTTCTTC. This sequence encodes CASSLGGRAPNEQFF.

Remarks on this clonotype: A read error may explain this, as a much larger clone is one base away. The V gene is TRBV7-2, the J gene TRBJ2-7; 12 nucleotides match TRBD2. CDR3 length: 15 residues. Per germline, CDR1 SGHTA and CDR2 FQGNSA. The CDR3 reads CACSPRLAGADEQYF. Here the CDR3 DNA reads TGTGCCTGCAGCCCCCGACTAGCGGGAGCGGACGAGCAGTACTTC.

The rearrangement joins TRBV2 to TRBJ2-3; D tentatively fits TRBD1 or TRBD2 (6 bases each). CDR1 is SNHLY, CDR2 FYNNEI, per germline. This CDR3 comprises 14 residues. V shed 4 bases and J shed 3 bases, with 11 bases lying between them. As DNA, the CDR3 is TGTGCCAGCAGTGTTCAGGGGACTACAGATACGCAGTATTTT. It encodes CASSVQGTTDTQYF.

The V gene is TRBV5-4, the J gene TRBJ1-5, with 8 bases identical to TRBD1. Germline V gene data show CDR1 as SGHNT and CDR2 as YYREEE (reference sequence). The CDR3 is 17 residues long. Trimming took 2 bases from V and 1 from J; bases not matched to a gene: 8. CDR3 DNA: TGTGCCAGCAGCTTCCAACAGGGGGGAGGGAGCAATCAGCCCCAGCATTTT. It translates to CASSFQQGGGSNQPQHF.

This clonotype was recorded many times. This chain connects TRBV7-8 to TRBJ1-4, with no clear D. There are 15 residues in the CDR3. Germline V gene lookup returns CDR1 SGHVS and CDR2 FQNEAQ. Trimming shortened V by 6 bases and J by 8 bases, and 19 bases separated the two germline ends. CDR3 residues: CASRRGRALAEKLFF. CDR3 DNA sequence: TGTGCCAGCAGACGTGGGAGGGCCTTGGCCGAAAAACTGTTTTTT.

This clonotype was counted at least ten times. The chain employs TRBV20-1 and TRBJ1-5; D is uncertain. CDR3 length: 13 amino acids. Germline assignment: CDR1 DFQATT and CDR2 SNEGSKA (reference sequence). With 0 bases removed from V and 5 bases from J, the gap between germline ends came to 8 bases. The CDR3 region has the DNA TGCAGTGCTAGAGAGGGTTTTGATCAGCCCCAGCATTTT. Protein: CSAREGFDQPQHF.

This clonotype was picked up a small number of times. The chain is built from TRBV19 and TRBJ1-5; no definite D call. V shed 5 bases and J shed 4 bases, with 6 bases lying between them. The CDR3 spans 12 residues. Per the germline V gene, CDR1 is LNHDA and CDR2 is SQIVND (reference sequence). The CDR3 region has the DNA TGTGCCAGTAGTGTGGGGAATCAGCCCCAGCATTTT. As protein: CASSVGNQPQHF.

For the CDR3, the DNA is TGCAGTGCCCGACAGGGGGCGGGCAATCAGCCCCAGCATTTT. Residues: CSARQGAGNQPQHF. V gene TRBV20-1 combines with J gene TRBJ1-5; TRBD1 agrees at 10 bases. There are 14 residues in the CDR3. The V gene end was trimmed by 6 bases and the J gene end by 2 bases; junction bases not matched to a gene: 4. Germline CDR1 and CDR2: DFQATT and SNEGSKA (reference sequence).